This T cell receptor (beta chain) is drawn from a study of CD8+ T cells in alopecia areata. Patients with alopecia areata provided lesional scalp punch biopsies as well as peripheral blood. Germline lookup yields CDR1 SGHRS and CDR2 YFSETQ. CDR3 length: 16 amino acids. Trimming took 3 bases from V and 1 from J; bases not matched to a gene: 4. This clone was recorded a few times. cDNA serving as the sequencing template came from extracted, reverse transcribed RNA. TCRdb keeps only in-frame clones here, not all; method: immunoSEQ multiplex PCR. The sample carries 5,500 to 9,000 clones, 55% to 70% recorded once.

The receptor was derived from a human donor with alopecia areata. Source: skin, taken at week 0. The chain is built from TRBV5-1 and TRBJ2-2; 9 nucleotides align to TRBD2. CDR3 amino acids: CASSSDSGRNTGELFF. For the CDR3, the DNA is TGCGCCAGCAGCTCGGATAGCGGGAGGAACACCGGGGAGCTGTTTTTT.